The 7 T cell receptor beta chains reported below all come from one sample, sequenced in a study of T cell responses to AZD1222 COVID-19 vaccine. The protocol was immunoSEQ multiplex PCR, while the TCRdb copy is restricted to in-frame clones and leaves out a portion. The sample records 94,000 or so clones, 80% to 90% being singletons. The source material was peripheral blood, sampled on day 0 of AZD1222 vaccination. These receptor sequences come from an adult in good health.

This rearrangement joins TRBV7-3 to TRBJ1-1; TRBD1 agrees at 8 bases. Germline-derived CDR1 and CDR2 are SGHTA and FQGTGA. The CDR3 consists of 14 residues. J lost 3 bases, V lost 2 bases, and 2 bases had no gene match. CDR3 sequence (DNA): TGTGCCAGCAGCTTAGGGACAGGATACACTGAAGCTTTCTTT. It yields the protein CASSLGTGYTEAFF. The full variable domain, with the rest looked up from reference TRBV7-3 and TRBJ1-1, is GAGVSQTPSNKVTEKGKYVELRCDPISGHTALYWYRQSLGQGPEFLIYFQGTGAADDSGLPNDRFFAVRPEGSVSTLKIQRTERGDSAVYLCASSLGTGYTEAFFGQGTRLTVV.

The chain couples TRBV5-4 to TRBJ1-3, with D possibly matching TRBD1 (5 bases). The V and J ends lost 9 bases and 0 bases respectively, with 19 bases between them. Per the germline V gene, CDR1 is SGHNT and CDR2 is YYREEE (reference sequence). CDR3 size: 16 residues. CDR3 coding DNA: TGTGCCACTCAGCCGGGGGGACGAGGCTCTGGAAACACCATATATTTT. Protein sequence: CATQPGGRGSGNTIYF.

Here the CDR3 DNA reads TGTGCCAGCAGTTACTCGTCTTGGGGGGAAAGTGAAAAACTGTTTTTT. It translates to CASSYSSWGESEKLFF. The chain employs TRBV6-5 and TRBJ1-4; a weak D match, TRBD1 (5 bases). Between the trimmed V and J ends, which lost 0 bases and 7 bases, there was a span of 15 bases. This CDR3 spans 16 amino acids. CDR1 is MNHEY, CDR2 SVGAGI, per germline.

The chain has TRBV5-1 and TRBJ2-2; 8 nucleotides line up with TRBD1. The V and J ends lost 4 bases and 3 bases, in that order; junction bases with no gene match: 5. Per germline, CDR1 SGHRS and CDR2 YFSETQ. The CDR3 has 15 residues. Written as DNA, the CDR3 is TGCGCCAGCAGCCAGGACAGGGTCCACACCGGGGAGCTGTTTTTT. Its protein is CASSQDRVHTGELFF.

The rearrangement uses TRBV5-5 and TRBJ1-4; no firm D call. This CDR3 spans 13 amino acids. CDR1 and CDR2 from the germline V gene are SGHKS and YYEKEE (reference sequence). Trimming left V 0 bases short and J 5 bases short, with 5 bases between. As DNA, the CDR3 is TGTGCCAGCAGCTTGGGGCCAAATGAAAAACTGTTTTTT. Protein sequence: CASSLGPNEKLFF.

This chain joins TRBV27 and TRBJ2-2, with TRBD1 identical over 8 bases. Per germline, CDR1 MNHEY and CDR2 SMNVEV (reference sequence). The CDR3 is made up of 16 amino acids. Losses at the gene ends were 2 bases for V and 5 bases for J; bases not matched to a gene: 7. CDR3 residues: CASSLAGTGGTGELFF. In DNA form, the CDR3 reads TGTGCCAGCAGTTTAGCCGGGACAGGCGGGACCGGGGAGCTGTTTTTT.

The J gene is TRBJ2-7, the V gene TRBV4-2; 8 bases align to TRBD1. This CDR3 has 15 residues. CDR1 and CDR2 from the germline V gene are LGHNA and YNFKEQ. V dropped 0 bases and J dropped 1; count of bases not matched to a gene: 2. Written as DNA, the CDR3 is TGTGCCAGCAGCCAAGAGGGGACAGGATCCTACGAGCAGTACTTC. Its protein product is CASSQEGTGSYEQYF.